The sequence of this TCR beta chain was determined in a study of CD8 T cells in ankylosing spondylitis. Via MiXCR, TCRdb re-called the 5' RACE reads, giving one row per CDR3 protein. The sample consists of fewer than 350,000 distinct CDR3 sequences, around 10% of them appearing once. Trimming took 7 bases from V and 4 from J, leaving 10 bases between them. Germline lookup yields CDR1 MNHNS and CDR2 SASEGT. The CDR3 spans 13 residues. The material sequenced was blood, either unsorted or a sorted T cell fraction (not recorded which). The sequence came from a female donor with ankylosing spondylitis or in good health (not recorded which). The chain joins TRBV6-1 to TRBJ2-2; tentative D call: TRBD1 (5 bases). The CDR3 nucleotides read TGTGCCAGCACTCTAAGGGGCACCGGGGAGCTGTTTTTT. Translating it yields CASTLRGTGELFF.